Presented here are 16 T cell receptor beta chains from one specimen sequenced in a study of T cells in Graves' hyperthyroidism and ophthalmopathy. TCR beta CDR3 regions were amplified from RNA transcripts. The TCR CDR3 first-round RT-PCR relied on the HTBI primer set. In TCRdb, the multiplex PCR reads were re-called with MiXCR into one record per CDR3 protein. Among hundreds of thousands of distinct CDR3 sequences listed, about 43% were seen once. Source material: peripheral blood or thyroid tissue (not recorded which). The receptor source for this set is a woman aged 18-35 years with Graves' hyperthyroidism.

A remark on this clonotype: Germline is not matched at one junction end, which may reflect a read error. J is TRBJ2-7 and V is TRBV7-3; TRBD2 aligns across 11 bases. CDR1 and CDR2 (germline): SGHTA, FQGTGA. CDR3 length equals 16 residues. The CDR3 reads CVSSLGGLAEVHSQYF. The CDR3 DNA follows: TGTGTCAGCAGCTTAGGGGGACTAGCGGAAGTACACAGCCAGTACTTC.

V is TRBV7-9 and J is TRBJ2-5, with 12 bases matching TRBD2. Germline V gene lookup returns CDR1 SEHNR and CDR2 FQNEAQ (reference sequence). The CDR3 totals 15 residues. Trimming at V came to 5 bases and at J to 9 bases, leaving 10 bases not matched to a gene. The CDR3: CASSPRTSGVRAQYF. DNA of the CDR3: TGTGCCAGCAGCCCCAGGACTAGCGGGGTCAGGGCCCAGTACTTC. Full variable domain (rest looked up from reference TRBV7-9 and TRBJ2-5): DTGVSQNPRHKITKRGQNVTFRCDPISEHNRLYWYRQTLGQGPEFLTYFQNEAQLEKSRLLSDRFSAERPKGSFSTLEIQRTEQGDSAMYLCASSPRTSGVRAQYFGPGTRLLVL.

This clonotype came up a few times. This chain connects TRBV19 to TRBJ1-5, with D hard to call. Germline V gives CDR1 LNHDA, CDR2 SQIVND (reference sequence). Trimming left V 7 bases short and J 0 bases short, with 13 bases between. CDR3 length equals 15 residues. CDR3 DNA: TGTGCCAGTATGCGACTGCATAATAGCAATCAGCCCCAGCATTTT. It translates to CASMRLHNSNQPQHF.

This clonotype was recorded only once. V is TRBV25-1 and J is TRBJ1-2; 7 nucleotides agree with TRBD1. In germline, CDR1 is MGHDK, CDR2 SYGVNS. Unmatched junction bases numbered 2, after V lost 2 bases and J lost 2 bases. This CDR3 has 14 amino acids. CDR3 loop: CASSEIQGNYGYTF. The CDR3 nucleotides are TGTGCCAGCAGTGAAATACAGGGGAACTATGGCTACACCTTC.

A word on this clonotype: One base away lies a much larger clone, so this may be a sequencing read error. This chain joins TRBV2 and TRBJ2-5, with D possibly matching TRBD2 (6 bases). The CDR3 runs to 14 residues. CDR1 SNHLY and CDR2 FYNNEI come from the germline V gene. The DNA for the CDR3 is TGTGCCAGCATGAAGGGGAGGCCCCAAGACACCCAGTACTTC. It codes for CASMKGRPQDTQYF.

The chain employs TRBV20-1 and TRBJ2-7; 10 nucleotides line up with TRBD1. There are 17 residues in the CDR3. Trimming at V came to 6 bases and at J to 2 bases, leaving 16 bases not matched to a gene. Germline CDR1 and CDR2: DFQATT and SNEGSKA (reference sequence). The CDR3 region has the DNA TGCAGTGCAATCCGTTTCCTCGGACAGGGGGGGCCCTACGAGCAGTACTTC. It specifies CSAIRFLGQGGPYEQYF.

Concerning this clonotype itself: This sequence may be a read error, since a much larger clone differs from it by one base. The chain combines TRBV10-2 with TRBJ2-5; no reliable D call. The germline CDR1 and CDR2 sequences are WSHSY and SAAADI. The CDR3 loop spans 13 amino acids. The CDR3 protein is CASSESAPETQHF. CDR3 DNA: TGCGCCAGCAGTGAGTCGGCTCCGGAGACCCAGCACTTC.

This clonotype has ten or more counts. The chain joins TRBV29-1 to TRBJ2-6; 8 bases fit TRBD1. The CDR3 consists of 16 residues. Germline CDR1 is SQVTM and CDR2 is ANQGSEA. Trimming took 4 bases from V and 2 from J; bases not matched to a gene: 7. This CDR3 is CSVVQGVYAGANVLTF. In DNA form, the CDR3 reads TGCAGCGTTGTACAGGGGGTTTATGCTGGGGCCAACGTCCTGACTTTC.

In its sample, this clonotype was seen a few times. The chain carries TRBV6-5 and TRBJ1-2; unclear D gene. V lost 6 bases and J lost 6, with 14 bases in between. Germline V gene sequence: CDR1 MNHEY, CDR2 SVGAGI. The CDR3 has 13 residues. CDR3 DNA sequence: TGTGCCAGCAGCCGAACAGAGATTGATGGCTACACCTTC. Its translation is CASSRTEIDGYTF.

This clonotype was observed at least ten times. The genes are TRBV29-1 and TRBJ1-2; D is perhaps TRBD1 (5 bases). Germline V gene data show CDR1 as SQVTM and CDR2 as ANQGSEA. The CDR3 is 14 residues long. V was shortened by 6 bases and J by 5 bases, with 19 bases between the two germline ends. The CDR3 DNA is TGCAGCGTCAGAACCCCGGGACGGGAGTATGGCTACACCTTC. Encoded protein: CSVRTPGREYGYTF.

The rearrangement uses TRBV25-1 and TRBJ1-6; tentatively, D is TRBD1 (6 bases). The germline gives CDR1 MGHDK, CDR2 SYGVNS. The CDR3 runs 16 residues. Trimming cost V 5 bases and J 8 bases, with 19 bases left between them. The CDR3 protein is CASSSSPRGWDSPLHF. CDR3 DNA: TGTGCCAGCAGTTCCTCACCAAGGGGGTGGGATTCACCCCTCCACTTT. Looking up the rest from reference TRBV25-1 and TRBJ1-6 gives the full variable domain: EADIYQTPRYLVIGTGKKITLECSQTMGHDKMYWYQQDPGMELHLIHYSYGVNSTEKGDLSSESTVSRIRTEHFPLTLESARPSHTSQYLCASSSSPRGWDSPLHFGNGTRLTVT.

Many counts were recorded for this clonotype. J is TRBJ1-5 and V is TRBV24-1; maybe TRBD1 (6 bases). With 3 bases removed from V and 0 bases from J, the gap between germline ends came to 8 bases. The length of the CDR3 is 15 residues. Germline V gene sequence: CDR1 KGHDR, CDR2 SFDVKD. The CDR3 DNA sequence: TGTGCCACCAGTGATGGACAGAGTAGCAATCAGCCCCAGCATTTT. Its protein is CATSDGQSSNQPQHF.

The chain joins TRBV2 to TRBJ1-1; D is possibly TRBD1 (6 bases). Germline CDR1 SNHLY, CDR2 FYNNEI. CDR3 length: 14 residues. V lost 6 bases and J 4 bases, leaving 15 bases between the germline ends. CDR3 DNA: TGTGCCAGCAGGCCCCTGGGGGGCGGCACTGAAGCTTTCTTT. It encodes CASRPLGGGTEAFF.

This chain joins TRBV29-1 and TRBJ1-1, with TRBD1 matching over 7 bases. The CDR3 covers 10 residues. Per the germline V gene, CDR1 is SQVTM and CDR2 is ANQGSEA. Germline trimming cut 8 bases from V and 11 bases from J; bases unmatched to any gene: 8. In DNA form, the CDR3 reads TGCAGCAGCGGAGGGACAGCTGCTTTCTTT. This encodes CSSGGTAAFF. The variable domain in full, completed from reference TRBV29-1 and TRBJ1-1, reads SAVISQKPSRDICQRGTSLTIQCQVDSQVTMMFWYRQQPGQSLTLIATANQGSEATYESGFVIDKFPISRPNLTFSTLTVSNMSPEDSSIYLCSSGGTAAFFGQGTRLTVV.

This clonotype has just a few counts. V is TRBV5-5 and J is TRBJ1-3; possible D gene TRBD1, 6 bases. CDR3 length: 15 amino acids. CDR1 and CDR2 from the germline V gene are SGHKS and YYEKEE (reference sequence). The V end was cut by 3 bases, the J end by 2 bases, with 12 bases between. The CDR3 DNA reads TGTGCCAGCAGCTGGCAAACAGGGACTGGAAACACCATATATTTT. Protein product: CASSWQTGTGNTIYF.

In this sample, this clonotype turned up many times. The V gene is TRBV7-9, the J gene TRBJ1-4, with D unresolved. V shed 3 bases and J shed 15 bases, with 14 bases lying between them. CDR1 is SEHNR, CDR2 FQNEAQ, per germline (reference sequence). The CDR3 has 12 amino acids. CDR3 sequence reads: CASSFSGAKVFF. In DNA, the CDR3 is TGTGCCAGCAGCTTCTCGGGTGCTAAAGTGTTTTTT.